A single sample is the source of the 16 T cell receptor beta chains below, sequenced in a study of STAT5B mutations in CD4+ large granular lymphocyte leukemia. TCRdb's copy holds only in-frame clones and misses some; the assay was immunoSEQ multiplex PCR. The data contain some 41,000 clones, around 84% of them singletons. Input material: CD4+ T cells from blood buffy coats. The receptors derive from a human donor in good health.

This clone was observed once. This chain joins TRBV7-2 and TRBJ1-4; D is unresolved. Germline V gene sequence: CDR1 SGHTA, CDR2 FQGNSA. V lost 5 bases and J 7 bases, leaving 17 bases between the germline ends. CDR3 length: 15 residues. CDR3 residues: CASSPGEGMGEKLFF. DNA of the CDR3: TGTGCCAGCAGCCCCGGGGAGGGTATGGGTGAAAAACTGTTTTTT.

The chain employs TRBV6-5 and TRBJ2-3; 8 nucleotides agree with TRBD1. Germline V gene lookup returns CDR1 MNHEY and CDR2 SVGAGI. The CDR3 covers 16 residues. V lost 4 bases, J lost 2 bases, and 8 bases stayed unmatched. Written as DNA, the CDR3 is TGTGCCAGCAGTTCGAACCGGGACAGGAACACAGATACGCAGTATTTT. Translating gives CASSSNRDRNTDTQYF.

The rearrangement uses TRBV19 and TRBJ1-4; D is undetermined. This CDR3 is 14 amino acids long. V gave up 5 bases and J gave up 8 bases, with 15 bases separating them. The germline V gene has CDR1 LNHDA and CDR2 SQIVND (reference sequence). DNA for the CDR3: TGTGCCAGTAGTCCCTTGGGGTCGAGAGAAAAACTGTTTTTT. It codes for CASSPLGSREKLFF.

The chain is built from TRBV4-1 and TRBJ2-3, with a possible D match to TRBD2 (6 bases). The germline gives CDR1 MGHRA, CDR2 YSYEKL. This CDR3 comprises 14 residues. Trimming removed 4 bases at V and 2 bases at J, with 10 bases between. Here the CDR3 reads CASSRSGTTDTQYF. CDR3 nucleotide sequence: TGCGCCAGCAGCCGTAGCGGAACCACAGATACGCAGTATTTT.

The chain uses TRBV19 and TRBJ2-5; unclear D gene. The CDR3 consists of 14 residues. V was shortened by 5 bases and J by 5 bases, with 15 bases between the two germline ends. CDR1 is LNHDA, CDR2 SQIVND, per germline (reference sequence). The CDR3 reads CASSFGYGGETQYF. CDR3 coding DNA: TGTGCCAGTAGTTTCGGGTATGGCGGCGAGACCCAGTACTTC.

The chain carries TRBV6-6 and TRBJ2-5; D might be TRBD2 (5 bases). The CDR3 loop spans 13 amino acids. Trimming took 10 bases from V and 5 from J, leaving 17 bases between them. Per the germline V gene, CDR1 is MNHNY and CDR2 is SVGAGI (reference sequence). The CDR3 DNA is TGTGCCACCTACACTACTAGAGTGGAGACCCAGTACTTC. Protein: CATYTTRVETQYF.

This sequence joins TRBV4-3 and TRBJ1-5; D call uncertain. The V end was cut by 0 bases, the J end by 6 bases, with 6 bases between. The CDR3 has 13 amino acids. CDR1 and CDR2 from the germline V gene are LGHNA and YSLEER. DNA for the CDR3: TGCGCCAGCAGCCAAGATTTTAGTCAGCCCCAGCATTTT. Its protein is CASSQDFSQPQHF.

The chain couples TRBV4-2 to TRBJ2-4; D unresolved. With 3 bases removed from V and 2 bases from J, the gap between germline ends came to 11 bases. The CDR3 has 15 amino acids. Germline assignment: CDR1 LGHNA and CDR2 YNFKEQ. The CDR3 loop reads CASSQVDTTKNIQYF. The CDR3 nucleotides read TGTGCCAGCAGCCAGGTCGACACAACCAAAAACATTCAGTACTTC.

This chain uses TRBV4-1 with TRBJ2-1; a weak D match, TRBD1 (6 bases). CDR1 is MGHRA and CDR2 is YSYEKL in the germline V gene. The CDR3 totals 15 residues. The V end lost 4 bases, the J end lost 9 bases, and 19 bases lay between the germline ends. The CDR3 here is CASSRDLGHGSEQFF. Written as DNA, the CDR3 is TGCGCCAGCAGCCGAGACCTGGGACATGGCAGTGAGCAGTTCTTC.

This chain connects TRBV29-1 to TRBJ2-4, with 7 bases fitting TRBD1. The CDR3 contains 14 residues. V was pared by 6 bases and J by 5 bases, with 10 bases of the junction left unmatched. The germline V gene has CDR1 SQVTM and CDR2 ANQGSEA. This CDR3 is CSVTGTATENIQYF. The CDR3 DNA sequence: TGCAGCGTGACCGGGACAGCGACCGAAAACATTCAGTACTTC. Drawing the rest from reference TRBV29-1 and TRBJ2-4, the complete variable domain is SAVISQKPSRDICQRGTSLTIQCQVDSQVTMMFWYRQQPGQSLTLIATANQGSEATYESGFVIDKFPISRPNLTFSTLTVSNMSPEDSSIYLCSVTGTATENIQYFGAGTRLSVL.

The rearrangement uses TRBV7-9 and TRBJ1-1; TRBD1 agrees at 7 bases. Unmatched junction bases numbered 14, after V lost 5 bases and J lost 2 bases. Germline values: CDR1 SEHNR, CDR2 FQNEAQ (reference sequence). There are 17 residues in the CDR3. The CDR3 spells CASSRGSAGGFNTEAFF. Here the CDR3 DNA reads TGTGCCAGCAGCAGGGGGTCGGCAGGGGGTTTCAACACTGAAGCTTTCTTT.

The chain joins TRBV30 to TRBJ1-3; 9 nucleotides agree with TRBD1. The CDR3 loop spans 15 amino acids. Germline CDR1 reads GTSNPN; CDR2 reads SVGIG (reference sequence). Unmatched junction bases numbered 3, after V lost 0 bases and J lost 3 bases. The CDR3 DNA is TGTGCCTGGAGTGTAGGGACAGGGTATGGAAACACCATATATTTT. The encoded protein is CAWSVGTGYGNTIYF.

The rearrangement joins TRBV6-1 to TRBJ2-7; 11 nucleotides line up with TRBD2. The CDR3 is made up of 14 amino acids. Trimming took 2 bases from V and 6 from J; bases not matched to a gene: 3. Germline loops: CDR1 MNHNS, CDR2 SASEGT. DNA for the CDR3: TGTGCCAGCAGTGAAATTAGCGGGAGGGCCGAGCAGTACTTC. Its protein is CASSEISGRAEQYF.

CDR3 nucleotide sequence: TGTGCCAGCAGCGTGCGGCCTATGAATGACGAGCAGTACTTC. It codes for CASSVRPMNDEQYF. This rearrangement joins TRBV9 to TRBJ2-7; D is ambiguous. The CDR3 totals 14 residues. V gave up 2 bases and J gave up 5 bases, with 14 bases separating them. Germline V gene lookup returns CDR1 SGDLS and CDR2 YYNGEE.

This chain joins TRBV7-9 and TRBJ2-1; 8 bases are shared with TRBD1. Germline CDR1 and CDR2: SEHNR and FQNEAQ (reference sequence). V was pared by 5 bases and J by 7 bases, with 7 bases of the junction left unmatched. The CDR3 runs 14 residues. The CDR3 DNA sequence: TGTGCCAGCAGCCCAGGACAGGGTTGGAATGAGCAGTTCTTC. Its translation: CASSPGQGWNEQFF.

V and J are TRBV4-1 and TRBJ2-3; 13 bases align to TRBD2. The junction had 4 bases not matched to a gene; V was cut back by 5 bases and J by 2 bases. This CDR3 spans 16 amino acids. Germline V gene lookup returns CDR1 MGHRA and CDR2 YSYEKL. The CDR3 nucleotides are TGCGCCAGCAGCAAGGGACTAGCGGGGTCCACAGATACGCAGTATTTT. Protein sequence: CASSKGLAGSTDTQYF.